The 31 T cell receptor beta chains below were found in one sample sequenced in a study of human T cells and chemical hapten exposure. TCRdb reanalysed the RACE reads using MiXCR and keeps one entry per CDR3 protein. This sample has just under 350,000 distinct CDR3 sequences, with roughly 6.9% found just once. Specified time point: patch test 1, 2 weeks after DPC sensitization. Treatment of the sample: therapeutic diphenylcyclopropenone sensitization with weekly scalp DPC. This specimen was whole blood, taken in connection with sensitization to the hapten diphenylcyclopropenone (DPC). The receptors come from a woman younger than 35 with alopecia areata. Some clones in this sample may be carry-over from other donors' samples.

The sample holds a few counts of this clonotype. CDR3 sequence reads: CASSPQGHSNQPQHF. The CDR3 nucleotides read TGTGCCAGCTCACCACAGGGGCATAGCAATCAGCCCCAGCATTTT. The genes are TRBV18 and TRBJ1-5; the D gene is possibly TRBD1 (5 bases). There are 15 residues in the CDR3. Germline CDR1 KGHSH, CDR2 LQKENI. Trimming stripped 1 base from V and 0 bases from J, with 7 bases between.

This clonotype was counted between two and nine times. The CDR3 DNA is TGTGCCAGCCGCGGTCAGGGACAGGGGGCATATACAGATACGCAGTATTTT. Amino acids: CASRGQGQGAYTDTQYF. The chain is built from TRBV25-1 and TRBJ2-3, with TRBD1 matching over 12 bases. Trimming at V came to 8 bases and at J to 3 bases, leaving 12 bases not matched to a gene. The CDR3 loop spans 17 amino acids. Per the germline V gene, CDR1 is MGHDK and CDR2 is SYGVNS.

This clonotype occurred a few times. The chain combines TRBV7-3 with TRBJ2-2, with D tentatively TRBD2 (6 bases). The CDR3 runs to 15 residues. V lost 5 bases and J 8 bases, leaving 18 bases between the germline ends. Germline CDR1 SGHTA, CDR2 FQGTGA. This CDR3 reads CASSPKATRGGELFF. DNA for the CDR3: TGTGCCAGCAGCCCTAAGGCCACCCGGGGGGGGGAGCTGTTTTTT.

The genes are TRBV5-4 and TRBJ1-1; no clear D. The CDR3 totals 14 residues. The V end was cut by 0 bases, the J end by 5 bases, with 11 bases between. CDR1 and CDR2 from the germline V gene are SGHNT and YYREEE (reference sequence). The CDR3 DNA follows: TGTGCCAGCAGCTTGGAGCTCTTCACGACTGAAGCTTTCTTT. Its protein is CASSLELFTTEAFF.

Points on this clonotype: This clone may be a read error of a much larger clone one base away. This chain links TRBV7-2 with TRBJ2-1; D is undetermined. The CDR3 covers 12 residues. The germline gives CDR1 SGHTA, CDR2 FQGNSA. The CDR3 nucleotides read TGTGCCGGCAGCTTAGAGTCGTATGAGCAGTTCTTC. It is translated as CAGSLESYEQFF.

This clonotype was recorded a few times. The CDR3 nucleotides are TGTGCCATCAGTGGGGACAGGGGTTCAGATACGCAGTATTTT. Its protein product is CAISGDRGSDTQYF. The rearrangement links TRBV10-3 to TRBJ2-3; 10 nucleotides match TRBD1. This CDR3 has 14 amino acids. The V gene end was trimmed by 4 bases and the J gene end by 4 bases; junction bases not matched to a gene: 2. Germline V gene data show CDR1 as ENHRY and CDR2 as SYGVKD.

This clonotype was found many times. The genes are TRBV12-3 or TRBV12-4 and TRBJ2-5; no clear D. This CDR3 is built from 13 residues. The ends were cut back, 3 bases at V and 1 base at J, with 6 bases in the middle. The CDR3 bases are TGTGCCAGCAGTTTTGCGGTCCAAGAGACCCAGTACTTC. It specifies CASSFAVQETQYF.

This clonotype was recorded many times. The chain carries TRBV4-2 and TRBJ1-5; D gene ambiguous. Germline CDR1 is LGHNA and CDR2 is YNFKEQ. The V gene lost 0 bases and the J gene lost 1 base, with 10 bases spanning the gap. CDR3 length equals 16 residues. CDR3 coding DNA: TGTGCCAGCAGCCAAGATCTGGCAGAGAGCAATCAGCCCCAGCATTTT. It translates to CASSQDLAESNQPQHF.

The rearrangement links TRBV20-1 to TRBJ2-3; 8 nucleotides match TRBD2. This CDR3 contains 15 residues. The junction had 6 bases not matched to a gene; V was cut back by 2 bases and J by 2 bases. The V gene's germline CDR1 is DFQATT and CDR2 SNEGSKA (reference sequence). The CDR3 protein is CSARPAGGLTDTQYF. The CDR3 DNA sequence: TGCAGTGCTAGACCCGCGGGGGGCCTCACAGATACGCAGTATTTT.

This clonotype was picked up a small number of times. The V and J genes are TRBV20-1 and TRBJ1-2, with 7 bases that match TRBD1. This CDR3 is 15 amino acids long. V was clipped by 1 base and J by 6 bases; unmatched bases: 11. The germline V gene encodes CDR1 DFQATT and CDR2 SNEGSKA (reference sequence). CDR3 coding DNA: TGCAGTGCTAGAGGGACAGGTCAGACGCTGGATGGCTACACCTTC. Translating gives CSARGTGQTLDGYTF.

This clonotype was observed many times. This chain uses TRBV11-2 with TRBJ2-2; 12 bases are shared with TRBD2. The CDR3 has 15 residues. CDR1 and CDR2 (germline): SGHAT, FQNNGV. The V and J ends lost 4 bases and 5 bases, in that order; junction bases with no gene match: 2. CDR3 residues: CASSSGLAGTGELFF. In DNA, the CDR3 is TGTGCCAGCAGCTCCGGACTAGCGGGGACCGGGGAGCTGTTTTTT.

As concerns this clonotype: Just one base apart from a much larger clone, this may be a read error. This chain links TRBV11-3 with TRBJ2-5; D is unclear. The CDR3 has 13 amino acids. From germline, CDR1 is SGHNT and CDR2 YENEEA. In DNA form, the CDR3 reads TGTGCCAACAGCAAAGACCGACAAGAGACCCAGTACTTC. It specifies CANSKDRQETQYF.

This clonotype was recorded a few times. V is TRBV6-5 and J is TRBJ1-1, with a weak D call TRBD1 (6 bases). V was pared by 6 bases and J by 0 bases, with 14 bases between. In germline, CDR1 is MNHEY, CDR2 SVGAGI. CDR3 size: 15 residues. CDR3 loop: CASSRTASMNTEAFF. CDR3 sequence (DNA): TGTGCCAGCAGCCGGACAGCTTCTATGAACACTGAAGCTTTCTTT.

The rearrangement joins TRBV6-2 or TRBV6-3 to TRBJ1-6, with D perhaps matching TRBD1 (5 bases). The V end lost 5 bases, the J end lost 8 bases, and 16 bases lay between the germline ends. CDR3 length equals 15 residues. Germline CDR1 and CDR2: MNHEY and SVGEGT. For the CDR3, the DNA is TGTGCCAGCAGTCGCGACGTGGGACCCGATTCACCCCTCCACTTT. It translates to CASSRDVGPDSPLHF.

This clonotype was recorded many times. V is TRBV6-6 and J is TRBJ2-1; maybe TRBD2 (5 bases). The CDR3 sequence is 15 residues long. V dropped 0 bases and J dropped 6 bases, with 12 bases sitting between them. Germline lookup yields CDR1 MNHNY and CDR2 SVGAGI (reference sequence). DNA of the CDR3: TGTGCCAGCAGTTACTCTTACGGTGCGGGCAATGAGCAGTTCTTC. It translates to CASSYSYGAGNEQFF.

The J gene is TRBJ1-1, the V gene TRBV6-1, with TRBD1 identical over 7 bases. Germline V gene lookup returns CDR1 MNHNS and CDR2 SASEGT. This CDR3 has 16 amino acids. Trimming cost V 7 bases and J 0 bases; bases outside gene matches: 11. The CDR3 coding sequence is TGTGCCAGCACCCTACCCCCGGGACAGTTGAACACTGAAGCTTTCTTT. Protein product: CASTLPPGQLNTEAFF.

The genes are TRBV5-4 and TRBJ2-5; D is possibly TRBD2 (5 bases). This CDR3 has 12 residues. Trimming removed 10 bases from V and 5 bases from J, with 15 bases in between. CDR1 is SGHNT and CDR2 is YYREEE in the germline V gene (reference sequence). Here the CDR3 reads CASDSGQETQYF. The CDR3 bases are TGTGCCTCGGACTCCGGGCAGGAGACCCAGTACTTC.

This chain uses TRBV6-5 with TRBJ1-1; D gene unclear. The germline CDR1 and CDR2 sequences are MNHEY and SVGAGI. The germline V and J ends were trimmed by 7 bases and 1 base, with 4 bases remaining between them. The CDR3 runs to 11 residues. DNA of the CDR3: TGTGCCAGCACTAAGAACACTGAAGCTTTCTTT. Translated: CASTKNTEAFF.

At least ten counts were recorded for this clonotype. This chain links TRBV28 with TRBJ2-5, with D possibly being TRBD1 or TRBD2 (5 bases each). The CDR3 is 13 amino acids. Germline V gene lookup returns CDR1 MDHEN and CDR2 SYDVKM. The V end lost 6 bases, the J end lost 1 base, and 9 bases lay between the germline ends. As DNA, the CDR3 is TGTGCCAGCAGAAGGGGAGTCCAAGAGACCCAGTACTTC. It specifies CASRRGVQETQYF.

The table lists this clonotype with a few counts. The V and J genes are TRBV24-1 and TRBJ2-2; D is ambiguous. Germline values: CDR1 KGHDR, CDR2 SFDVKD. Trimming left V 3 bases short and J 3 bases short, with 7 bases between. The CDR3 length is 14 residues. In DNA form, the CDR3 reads TGTGCCACCAGTGATCAAAGGGACACCGGGGAGCTGTTTTTT. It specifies CATSDQRDTGELFF.

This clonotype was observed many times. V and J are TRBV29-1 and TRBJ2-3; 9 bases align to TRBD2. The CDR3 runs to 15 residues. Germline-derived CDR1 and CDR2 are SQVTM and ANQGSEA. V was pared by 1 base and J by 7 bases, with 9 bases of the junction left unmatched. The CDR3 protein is CSVEGWGTSLNTQYF. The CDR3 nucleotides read TGCAGCGTTGAAGGTTGGGGGACTAGCTTGAATACGCAGTATTTT.

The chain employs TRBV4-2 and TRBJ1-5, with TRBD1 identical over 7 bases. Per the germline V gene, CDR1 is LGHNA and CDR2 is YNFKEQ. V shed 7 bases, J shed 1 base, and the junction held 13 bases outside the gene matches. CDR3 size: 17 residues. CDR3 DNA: TGTGCCAGCACCCCAGACCTCCTACAGGGGAGCAATCAGCCCCAGCATTTT. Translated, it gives CASTPDLLQGSNQPQHF.

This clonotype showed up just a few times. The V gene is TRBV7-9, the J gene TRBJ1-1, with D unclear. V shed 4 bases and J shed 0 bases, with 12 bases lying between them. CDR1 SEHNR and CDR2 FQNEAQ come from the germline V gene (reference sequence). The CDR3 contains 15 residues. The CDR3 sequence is CASSSAERMNTEAFF. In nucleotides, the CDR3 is TGTGCCAGCAGCTCCGCGGAGAGGATGAACACTGAAGCTTTCTTT.

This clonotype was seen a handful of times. The CDR3 nucleotides read TGTGCCAGCAGCCAAGATAGCGGACAGATTAATGGCTACACCTTC. Residues: CASSQDSGQINGYTF. The V gene is TRBV14, the J gene TRBJ1-2; a weak D match, TRBD1 (6 bases). Germline V gene lookup returns CDR1 SGHDN and CDR2 FVKESK. The V and J ends lost 0 bases and 6 bases respectively, with 14 bases between them. This CDR3 has 15 amino acids.

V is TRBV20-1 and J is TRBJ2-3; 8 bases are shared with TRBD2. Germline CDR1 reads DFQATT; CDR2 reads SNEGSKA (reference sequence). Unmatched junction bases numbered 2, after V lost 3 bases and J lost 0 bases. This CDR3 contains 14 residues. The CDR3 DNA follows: TGCAGTGCTAGTATAGCGGGGAGCACAGATACGCAGTATTTT. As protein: CSASIAGSTDTQYF.

CDR3 sequence: CASSFRAGGPTGELFF. The CDR3 coding sequence is TGTGCCAGCAGCTTCCGAGCGGGGGGGCCCACCGGGGAGCTGTTTTTT. V and J are TRBV7-9 and TRBJ2-2; 10 nucleotides align to TRBD2. Losses at the gene ends were 3 bases for V and 4 bases for J; bases not matched to a gene: 5. Germline CDR1 and CDR2: SEHNR and FQNEAQ (reference sequence). The CDR3 length is 16 residues.

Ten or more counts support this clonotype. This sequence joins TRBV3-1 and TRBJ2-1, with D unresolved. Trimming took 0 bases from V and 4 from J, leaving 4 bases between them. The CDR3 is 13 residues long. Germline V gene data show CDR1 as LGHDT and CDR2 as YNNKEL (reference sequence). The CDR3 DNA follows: TGTGCCAGCAGCCAAGATTGGTACAATGAGCAGTTCTTC. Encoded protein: CASSQDWYNEQFF.

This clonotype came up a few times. The CDR3: CASSYSMGVTNQPQHF. DNA of the CDR3: TGTGCCAGCAGTTACTCGATGGGGGTGACCAATCAGCCCCAGCATTTT. V usage is TRBV6-2 or TRBV6-3 and J usage is TRBJ1-5, with a weak D call TRBD1 (5 bases). V lost 0 bases, J lost 3 bases, and 12 bases lay in between. This CDR3 has 16 residues. Germline V lookup: CDR1 MNHEY, CDR2 SVGEGT.

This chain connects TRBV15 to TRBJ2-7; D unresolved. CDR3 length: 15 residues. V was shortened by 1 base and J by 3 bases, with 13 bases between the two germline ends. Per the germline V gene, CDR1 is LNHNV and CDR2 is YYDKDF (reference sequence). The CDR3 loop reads CATSRASVPNYEQYF. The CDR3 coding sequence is TGTGCCACCAGCAGAGCAAGCGTGCCCAACTACGAGCAGTACTTC.

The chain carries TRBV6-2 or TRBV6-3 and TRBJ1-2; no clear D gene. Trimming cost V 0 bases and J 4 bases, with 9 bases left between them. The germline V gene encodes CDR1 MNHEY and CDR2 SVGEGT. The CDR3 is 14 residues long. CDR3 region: CASSYSSAIYGYTF. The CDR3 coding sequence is TGTGCCAGCAGTTACTCTTCTGCGATCTATGGCTACACCTTC.

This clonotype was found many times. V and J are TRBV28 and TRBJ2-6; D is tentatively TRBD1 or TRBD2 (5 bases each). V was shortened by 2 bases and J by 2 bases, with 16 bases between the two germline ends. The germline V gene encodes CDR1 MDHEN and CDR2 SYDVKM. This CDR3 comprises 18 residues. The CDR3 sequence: CASSLRGDVGPGANVLTF. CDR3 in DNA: TGTGCCAGCAGTTTAAGAGGGGACGTGGGGCCTGGGGCCAACGTCCTGACTTTC.